This TCR beta chain comes out of a study of identical twins. This clonotype has just a few counts. In germline, CDR1 is SNHLY, CDR2 FYNNEI. Deletions cut 6 bases from V and 4 bases from J, with 7 bases between. This CDR3 is built from 11 residues. TCRdb ran MiXCR on the 5' RACE reads and lists one entry per CDR3 protein. The sample includes about 300,000 distinct CDR3 sequences, approximately 13% of them seen just once. In addition, the sample was reused for a study of yellow fever vaccine responses in identical twins.

This chain uses TRBV2 with TRBJ2-7; the D gene could be TRBD1 or TRBD2 (5 bases each). The sequence was obtained from a woman aged 18-30 years in good health. What was sequenced was CD8+ T cells sorted from blood. DNA of the CDR3: TGTGCCAGCAGGGGGGATTACGAGCAGTACTTC. Translation: CASRGDYEQYF. Full variable domain (remainder filled in from reference TRBV2 and TRBJ2-7): EPEVTQTPSHQVTQMGQEVILRCVPISNHLYFYWYRQILGQKVEFLVSFYNNEISEKSEIFDDQFSVERPDGSNFTLKIRSTKLEDSAMYFCASRGDYEQYFGPGTRLTVT.